This TCR beta chain was observed in a study of blood T cells in healthy people across ages. Germline CDR1 SGHAT, CDR2 FQNNGV. The CDR3 consists of 17 residues. V lost 1 base and J lost 2, with 17 bases in between. A second roughly 6 to 11 cycle PCR used barcoded and J-beta primers. TCRdb reprocessed the 5' RACE reads via MiXCR and lists one record per CDR3 protein. The table has 500,000 to 700,000 distinct CDR3 sequences, about 30% seen once. This chain links TRBV11-2 with TRBJ1-2; no clear D. The TCR was taken from a woman of 80 years or more in good health. The sequenced sample was blood. CDR3: CASSLGREVRGNYGYTF. The CDR3 DNA reads TGTGCCAGCAGCTTAGGAAGGGAGGTCCGGGGAAACTATGGCTACACCTTC.